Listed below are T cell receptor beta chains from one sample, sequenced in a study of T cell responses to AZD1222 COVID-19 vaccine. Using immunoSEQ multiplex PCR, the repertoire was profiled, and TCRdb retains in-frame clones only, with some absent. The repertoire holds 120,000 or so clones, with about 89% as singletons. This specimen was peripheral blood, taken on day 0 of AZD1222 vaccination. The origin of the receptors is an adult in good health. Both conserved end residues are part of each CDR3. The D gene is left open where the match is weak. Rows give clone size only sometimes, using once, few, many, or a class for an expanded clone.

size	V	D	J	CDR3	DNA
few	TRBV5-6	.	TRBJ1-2	CASSFGGAGGYTF	TGTGCCAGCAGCTTCGGAGGGGCTGGAGGCTACACCTTC
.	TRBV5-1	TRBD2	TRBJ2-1	CASSLGTSDNNEQFF	TGCGCCAGCAGCCTTGGGACTAGCGACAACAATGAGCAGTTCTTC
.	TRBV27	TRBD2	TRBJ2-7	CASSPGTSGSYEQYF	TGTGCCAGCAGTCCCGGGACTAGCGGGAGTTACGAGCAGTACTTC
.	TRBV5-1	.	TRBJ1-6	CASSSSYNSPLHF	TGCGCCAGCAGTTCCTCCTATAATTCACCCCTCCACTTT
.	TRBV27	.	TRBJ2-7	CASSLMLDRSSEQYF	TGTGCCAGCAGTTTAATGTTGGACAGATCCTCCGAGCAGTACTTC
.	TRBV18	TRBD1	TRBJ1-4	CASSPISTGANEKLFF	TGTGCCAGCTCACCAATCTCGACAGGGGCAAATGAAAAACTGTTTTTT
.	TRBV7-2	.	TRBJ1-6	CASSLVYGTANSPLHF	TGTGCCAGCAGCTTAGTGTATGGCACGGCTAATTCACCCCTCCACTTT
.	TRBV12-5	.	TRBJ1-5	CASGLPLDDQPQHF	TGTGCTAGTGGTCTACCCCTCGACGATCAGCCCCAGCATTTT
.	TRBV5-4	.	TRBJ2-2	CASSLAGSTGELFF	TGTGCCAGCAGCTTGGCCGGGAGCACCGGGGAGCTGTTTTTT
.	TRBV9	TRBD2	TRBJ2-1	CASSSERGVHEQFF	TGTGCCAGCAGCTCAGAGCGGGGGGTCCATGAGCAGTTCTTC
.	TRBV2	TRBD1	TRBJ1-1	CASSKGQSTEAFF	TGTGCCAGCAGTAAGGGACAGAGCACTGAAGCTTTCTTT
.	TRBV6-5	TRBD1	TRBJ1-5	CASIQGVGNQPQHF	TGTGCCAGCATCCAGGGGGTGGGCAATCAGCCCCAGCATTTT
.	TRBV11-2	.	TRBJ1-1	CASSFMGPDTEAFF	TGTGCCAGCAGCTTCATGGGGCCGGACACTGAAGCTTTCTTT
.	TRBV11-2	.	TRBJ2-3	CASSLGRIVDTQYF	TGTGCCAGCAGCTTAGGTAGGATTGTGGATACGCAGTATTTT
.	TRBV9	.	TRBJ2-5	CASSEGGTEETQYF	TGTGCCAGCAGCGAGGGAGGGACAGAAGAGACCCAGTACTTC
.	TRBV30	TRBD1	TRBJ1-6	CAKGDRAGSPLHF	TGTGCCAAGGGGGACAGAGCGGGTTCACCCCTCCACTTT
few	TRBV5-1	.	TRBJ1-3	CASSLGAGSISGNTIYF	TGCGCCAGCAGCCTAGGGGCAGGTTCGATCTCTGGAAACACCATATATTTT
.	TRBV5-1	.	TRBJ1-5	CASSLEPGRDQPQHF	TGCGCCAGCAGCTTGGAACCAGGGAGGGATCAGCCCCAGCATTTT
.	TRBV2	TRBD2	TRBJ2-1	CASSSSGRAPYNEQFF	TGTGCCAGCAGTTCTAGCGGGAGGGCCCCCTACAATGAGCAGTTCTTC
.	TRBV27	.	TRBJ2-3	CASSIGASRTTDTQYF	TGTGCCAGCAGTATCGGGGCTTCCCGAACCACAGATACGCAGTATTTT
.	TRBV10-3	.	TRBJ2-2	CAISDAGPNTGELFF	TGTGCCATCAGTGATGCAGGGCCGAACACCGGGGAGCTGTTTTTT
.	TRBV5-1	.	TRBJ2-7	CASSLEGSSYEQYF	TGCGCCAGCAGCTTGGAAGGGAGCTCCTACGAGCAGTACTTC
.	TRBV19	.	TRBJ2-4	CATLSLDPGDIQYF	TGTGCCACGCTTTCCTTGGACCCGGGAGACATTCAGTACTTC
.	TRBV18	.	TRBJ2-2	CASSPQGRNTGELFF	TGTGCCAGCTCACCACAGGGGAGGAACACCGGGGAGCTGTTTTTT
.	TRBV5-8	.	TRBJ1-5	CASSLGSTKGGSNQPQHF	TGTGCCAGCAGCTTAGGGTCTACGAAGGGCGGTAGCAATCAGCCCCAGCATTTT
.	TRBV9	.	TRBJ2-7	CASSVDPQESYEQYF	TGTGCCAGCAGCGTAGACCCCCAGGAGTCCTACGAGCAGTACTTC
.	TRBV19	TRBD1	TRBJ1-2	CASTVTAGGAHGYTF	TGTGCCAGTACCGTAACGGCAGGGGGCGCACATGGCTACACCTTC
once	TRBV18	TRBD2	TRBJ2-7	CASSPTQRENEQYF	TGTGCCAGCTCACCAACTCAGCGGGAGAACGAGCAGTACTTC
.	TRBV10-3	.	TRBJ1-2	CATVRGSNYGYTF	TGTGCCACCGTCAGAGGTTCTAACTATGGCTACACCTTC
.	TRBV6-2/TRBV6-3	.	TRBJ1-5	CASINSGFSANQPQHF	TGTGCCAGCATTAACTCAGGGTTTTCGGCGAATCAGCCCCAGCATTTT
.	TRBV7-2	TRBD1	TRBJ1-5	CASSSQGASQPQHF	TGTGCCAGCAGCTCGCAGGGGGCCAGTCAGCCCCAGCATTTT
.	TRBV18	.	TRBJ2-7	CASSPPTLDGYEQYF	TGTGCCAGCTCACCGCCGACCTTGGACGGATACGAGCAGTACTTC
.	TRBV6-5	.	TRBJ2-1	CASSYSVSPLYNEQFF	TGTGCCAGCAGTTACTCGGTATCCCCCCTATACAATGAGCAGTTCTTC
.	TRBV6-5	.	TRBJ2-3	CASTRGDTQYF	TGTGCCAGCACTCGAGGGGATACGCAGTATTTT
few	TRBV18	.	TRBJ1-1	CASSTGTTEAFF	TGTGCCAGCTCAACCGGGACCACTGAAGCTTTCTTT
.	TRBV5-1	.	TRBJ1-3	CASSLGPPGNTIYF	TGCGCCAGCAGCTTAGGCCCACCCGGAAACACCATATATTTT
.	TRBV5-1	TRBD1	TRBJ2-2	CASSLAAGGHGELFF	TGCGCCAGCAGCTTGGCCGCAGGGGGCCACGGGGAGCTGTTTTTT
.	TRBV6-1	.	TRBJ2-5	CASSEGGGKALQETQYF	TGTGCCAGCAGTGAAGGTGGGGGGAAGGCGCTTCAAGAGACCCAGTACTTC
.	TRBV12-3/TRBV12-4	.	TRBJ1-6	CASSLFGSPLHF	TGTGCCAGCAGTTTATTCGGTTCACCCCTCCACTTT
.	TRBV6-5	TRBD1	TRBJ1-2	CASSHPGQGVYGYTF	TGTGCCAGCAGTCACCCGGGACAGGGTGTCTATGGCTACACCTTC
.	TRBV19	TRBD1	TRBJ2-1	CAVNVGQGTEQFF	TGTGCCGTGAATGTGGGACAGGGGACTGAGCAGTTCTTC
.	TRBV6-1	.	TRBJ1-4	CASSEGSVQEKLFF	TGTGCCAGCAGTGAAGGATCCGTACAAGAAAAACTGTTTTTT